These 15 T cell receptor beta chains were sequenced from one sample in a study of graft-versus-host responses after intestinal transplantation. These receptors lack a known antigen. The data were produced by immunoSEQ multiplex PCR, yet TCRdb's version contains in-frame clones alone and is incomplete. In the table there are 100,000 or so clones, about nine tenths of which are singletons. The input for sequencing was unstimulated CD4+ T cells sorted from spleen or lymph node cells, taken before transplant. Every receptor here comes from a human donor who was the organ donor for an intestinal transplant.

V usage is TRBV5-1 and J usage is TRBJ2-1, with no clear D. V lost 0 bases and J 0 bases, leaving 13 bases between the germline ends. The germline V gene encodes CDR1 SGHRS and CDR2 YFSETQ. The CDR3 totals 17 residues. The CDR3 DNA reads TGCGCCAGCAGCTTGGGTGTCGGGTCAAGCTCCTACAATGAGCAGTTCTTC. As protein: CASSLGVGSSSYNEQFF.

The chain employs TRBV28 and TRBJ2-2, with D maybe TRBD2 (6 bases). This CDR3 is 13 amino acids long. V lost 6 bases and J lost 3, with 8 bases in between. Per the germline V gene, CDR1 is MDHEN and CDR2 is SYDVKM. The CDR3 protein is CASSGGDTGELFF. As DNA, the CDR3 is TGTGCCAGCAGCGGAGGGGACACCGGGGAGCTGTTTTTT.

The chain links TRBV7-2 to TRBJ2-7, with D maybe TRBD1 (6 bases). The CDR3 contains 15 residues. V lost 1 base and J 1 base, leaving 11 bases between the germline ends. Germline V lookup: CDR1 SGHTA, CDR2 FQGNSA. CDR3 in amino acids: CASSLGQGTSYEQYF. CDR3 DNA sequence: TGTGCCAGCAGCTTAGGGCAGGGGACGTCCTACGAGCAGTACTTC.

CDR3 coding DNA: TGTGCCAGCAGCTTGGGGATCGACAGTCACTATGGCTACACCTTC. Its protein is CASSLGIDSHYGYTF. The chain joins TRBV7-2 to TRBJ1-2; weak D call: TRBD1 (5 bases). This CDR3 is built from 15 residues. Germline loops: CDR1 SGHTA, CDR2 FQGNSA. Deletions cut 3 bases from V and 3 bases from J, with 14 bases between.

This chain uses TRBV5-1 with TRBJ1-1, with D possibly TRBD1 on 6 matching bases. The CDR3 is 15 amino acids. Germline-derived CDR1 and CDR2 are SGHRS and YFSETQ. Trimming pared 4 bases from V and 1 base from J, leaving 14 bases between. The CDR3 protein is CASSLPGTPNTEAFF. Written as DNA, the CDR3 is TGCGCCAGCAGCCTCCCCGGGACACCGAACACTGAAGCTTTCTTT.

The CDR3 is CASSPRFRDSNSPLHF. The DNA of the CDR3 is TGTGCCAGCTCACCACGATTCCGGGACAGTAATTCACCCCTCCACTTT. The chain combines TRBV18 with TRBJ1-6, with 7 bases fitting TRBD1. V shed 1 base, J shed 6 bases, and the junction held 6 bases outside the gene matches. Germline V CDR1 and CDR2: KGHSH, LQKENI. This CDR3 contains 16 residues. Full variable domain (missing parts from reference TRBV18 and TRBJ1-6): NAGVMQNPRHLVRRRGQEARLRCSPMKGHSHVYWYRQLPEEGLKFMVYLQKENIIDESGMPKERFSAEFPKEGPSILRIQQVVRGDSAAYFCASSPRFRDSNSPLHFGNGTRLTVT.

This chain links TRBV7-2 with TRBJ2-3; 8 positions agree with TRBD2. CDR1 and CDR2 (germline): SGHTA, FQGNSA. Trimming cost V 3 bases and J 4 bases; bases outside gene matches: 9. There are 16 residues in the CDR3. The CDR3 DNA follows: TGTGCCAGCAGCTTCCCCCCGGGGGGGAGCGCAGATACGCAGTATTTT. Translation gives CASSFPPGGSADTQYF.

V and J are TRBV27 and TRBJ2-4, with a weak D call TRBD2 (5 bases). The CDR3 contains 15 residues. Germline values: CDR1 MNHEY, CDR2 SMNVEV (reference sequence). Deletions cut 3 bases from V and 0 bases from J, with 9 bases between. CDR3 in DNA: TGTGCCAGCAGTTTGTACAGCGGAGCCAAAAACATTCAGTACTTC. Translated: CASSLYSGAKNIQYF.

This clone was recorded a few times. The CDR3 bases are TGTGCCAGCAGTTATGACTCGCGCGGGGAGACCCAGTACTTC. As protein: CASSYDSRGETQYF. The chain employs TRBV6-6 and TRBJ2-5; D is perhaps TRBD2 (5 bases). V was pared by 3 bases and J by 5 bases, with 13 bases between. CDR3 length: 14 residues. Germline lookup yields CDR1 MNHNY and CDR2 SVGAGI (reference sequence).

V usage is TRBV6-5 and J usage is TRBJ1-1, with D maybe TRBD1 (5 bases). V dropped 2 bases and J dropped 8 bases, with 9 bases sitting between them. There are 12 residues in the CDR3. Germline loops: CDR1 MNHEY, CDR2 SVGAGI. CDR3 coding DNA: TGTGCCAGCAGTTACCTGACAGAAGAAGCTTTCTTT. Its protein is CASSYLTEEAFF.

This chain connects TRBV19 to TRBJ2-3; 9 bases map to TRBD1. The CDR3 runs 17 residues. The trim removed 5 bases at V and 6 bases at J, leaving 15 bases unmatched. Per the germline V gene, CDR1 is LNHDA and CDR2 is SQIVND (reference sequence). The CDR3, as DNA: TGTGCCAGTAGTCCATCGCTGACAGGGGGAATTAGGGATACGCAGTATTTT. This sequence encodes CASSPSLTGGIRDTQYF.

The J gene is TRBJ2-1, the V gene TRBV4-2, with TRBD2 identical over 8 bases. Trimming removed 0 bases from V and 4 bases from J; junction bases left unmatched: 5. CDR1 and CDR2 (germline): LGHNA, YNFKEQ. The CDR3 contains 16 residues. The CDR3 loop is CASSQDEKRGYNEQFF. The CDR3 DNA reads as TGTGCCAGCAGCCAAGATGAAAAGCGGGGGTACAATGAGCAGTTCTTC.

The V gene is TRBV23-1, the J gene TRBJ1-1; D perhaps matches TRBD1 (6 bases). TRBV23-1 falls under the ORF class, with uncertain function. The CDR3 length is 15 residues. Trimming left V 0 bases short and J 5 bases short, with 13 bases between. The CDR3 region is CASSQSQGFETEAFF. As DNA, the CDR3 is TGCGCCAGCAGTCAATCTCAGGGGTTTGAGACTGAAGCTTTCTTT.

The gene calls are TRBV6-4 and TRBJ2-7, with TRBD2 matching over 10 bases. The V segment lost 3 bases and the J segment 0 bases; nucleotides outside the gene matches: 2. This CDR3 region has 15 residues. CDR1 and CDR2 (germline): MRHNA, SNTAGT. The CDR3 is CASSELAGLSYEQYF. The CDR3 DNA reads as TGTGCCAGCAGTGAACTAGCGGGACTCTCCTACGAGCAGTACTTC.

The chain uses TRBV4-3 and TRBJ1-2, with TRBD1 matching 7 bases. The CDR3 is 16 residues long. Germline V gene lookup returns CDR1 LGHNA and CDR2 YSLEER. With 3 bases clipped from V and 0 bases from J, the junction kept 7 bases outside the gene matches. In nucleotides, the CDR3 is TGCGCCAGCAGCCACAAGACAGGGTTACCTAACTATGGCTACACCTTC. This codes for CASSHKTGLPNYGYTF.